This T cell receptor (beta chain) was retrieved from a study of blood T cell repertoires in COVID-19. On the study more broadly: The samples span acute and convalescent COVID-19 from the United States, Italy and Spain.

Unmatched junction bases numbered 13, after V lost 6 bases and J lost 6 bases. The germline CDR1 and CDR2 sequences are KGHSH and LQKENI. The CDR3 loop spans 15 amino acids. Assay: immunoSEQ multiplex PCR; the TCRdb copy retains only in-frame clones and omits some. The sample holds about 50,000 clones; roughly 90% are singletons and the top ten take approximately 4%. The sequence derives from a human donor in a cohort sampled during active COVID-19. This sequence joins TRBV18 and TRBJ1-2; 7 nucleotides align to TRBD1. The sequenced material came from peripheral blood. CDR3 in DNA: TGTGCCAGCTCGAGGAAAGACAGGGTAACTCATGGCTACACCTTC. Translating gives CASSRKDRVTHGYTF.